This TCR beta chain appears in the sequencing data of a study of neurological immune-mediated disorders. This clonotype was picked up many times. The antigen is unknown. CDR3 length: 15 residues. V trimming: 4 bases; J trimming: 2 bases; junction bases outside the gene matches: 7. Germline CDR1 is SGHVS and CDR2 is FQNEAQ. Whole-study results and caveats: Private repertoires in all groups were suggested by the finding that expanded clones across subjects shared no CDR3 amino acid sequences. One related-CDR3 cluster, which may be a signature, held the repertoires of 18 of 34 multiple sclerosis patients after phylogenetic grouping. The most TCR clonal expansion was seen in HTLV-1-associated myelopathy, and the least was seen in multiple sclerosis, which fell below healthy controls.

The team produced cDNA through 5'RACE using 10-nucleotide random UMIs. MiXCR, run by TCRdb on the 5' RACE reads, gives a single entry per CDR3 protein. The data contain about 80,000 distinct CDR3 sequences, 4.5% to 7.5% of them seen just once; the ten biggest clones take up 7.9%. This sample's time point: longitudinal time-point 2. The source is a woman in her sixties or seventies with multiple sclerosis. Sequenced material: PBMCs. The chain recombines TRBV7-8 with TRBJ1-2; TRBD1 matches 7 bases. CDR3: CASSSPGGTNYGYTF. DNA for the CDR3: TGTGCCAGCAGCTCTCCAGGGGGGACAAACTATGGCTACACCTTC.